This T cell receptor beta chain appears in the sequencing data of a study of low-dose radiotherapy and immunotherapy resistance in tumors. The overall study: Patients were on oral aspirin 300 mg taken daily for four cycles from cycle 1 day 1.

The CDR3 sequence is 14 residues long. Trimming removed 1 base at V and 5 bases at J, with 9 bases between. Germline V gene lookup returns CDR1 SGHTA and CDR2 FQGNSA. This clonotype was seen ten or more times. TRAV and TRBV primers primed cDNA for both TCRalpha and TCRbeta. The authors amplified TCRs for 20 to 25 PCR cycles with a constant-region primer and a V-primer adapter. TCRdb recomputed calls from the reads with MiXCR, one row per CDR3 protein. Counted here are 85,000 to 95,000 distinct CDR3 sequences, 8% to 10% occurring once; the ten biggest clones make up around 0.98%. Indicated time point: before trial treatment. Inclusion covered patients whose advanced solid tumors lacked tumor-infiltrating lymphocytes.

The J gene is TRBJ1-3, the V gene TRBV7-2, with TRBD1 as a possible D gene (5 bases). The clonotype comes from a male donor with prostate cancer. The material sequenced was PBMCs, taken before treatment. As DNA, the CDR3 is TGTGCCAGCAGCTTAGTCGACAGCCGAAACACCATATATTTT. This gives the protein CASSLVDSRNTIYF.